This paragraph covers one TCR beta chain sequence. Its antigen is as yet unknown. The data belong to a study of OX40 agonist ivuxolimab in advanced cancers. Study-level points and caveats: Which antigen the expanded peripheral T cells recognized is unknown.

V gave up 0 bases and J gave up 4 bases, with 12 bases separating them. The CDR3 is made up of 15 amino acids. The germline gives CDR1 MNHNS, CDR2 SASEGT. Sequenced by immunoSEQ multiplex PCR; TCRdb stores in-frame clones only, minus some. The table has 36,000 or so clones, about nine tenths seen once. The rearrangement uses TRBV6-1 and TRBJ1-1; the D gene is possibly TRBD1 (6 bases). This receptor was taken from an adult with an advanced solid tumor such as melanoma, head and neck, liver or kidney cancer. Material: CD4+ or CD8+ T cells sorted from blood, obtained in a trial of the OX40 agonist ivuxolimab. The CDR3 DNA reads TGTGCCAGCAGTGAAGCCGGGGGGCACGGCACTGAAGCTTTCTTT. Translating gives CASSEAGGHGTEAFF.